What follows are 20 T cell receptor beta chains derived from one specimen sequenced in a study of regulatory T cells in long-lasting Graves disease. Building of the TCR beta libraries involved iRepertoire HTBI primers and Arm-PCR of CDR3 regions. TCRdb ran MiXCR on the multiplex PCR reads and lists one entry per CDR3 protein. This sample carries about 520,000 distinct CDR3 sequences, around 11% of them seen once, and the ten largest clones take around 10%. Time point of the sample: newly diagnosed GD, antithyroid drugs for less than 3 months. PBMC-extracted RNA yielded the TCR library. The sample was also linked to a second study, of T cells in Graves' hyperthyroidism and ophthalmopathy.

The sequenced sample was peripheral blood mononuclear cells (PBMCs), obtained at new diagnosis, from a patient treated with antithyroid drugs. These TCRs come from a woman in her twenties or thirties with Graves disease.

V is TRBV5-4 and J is TRBJ1-1; D might be TRBD1 (5 bases). In germline, CDR1 is SGHNT, CDR2 YYREEE (reference sequence). The CDR3 runs to 13 residues. Trimming left V 2 bases short and J 7 bases short, with 12 bases between. The chain's CDR3 is CASSFSQGVEAFF. CDR3 nucleotides: TGTGCCAGCAGCTTCTCTCAGGGTGTTGAAGCTTTCTTT.

This clonotype was recorded many times. The chain uses TRBV11-2 and TRBJ2-1; 15 bases line up with TRBD2. Germline V lookup: CDR1 SGHAT, CDR2 FQNNGV. V lost 5 bases to trimming and J lost 5 bases; unmatched junction nucleotides: 7. CDR3 length equals 17 residues. CDR3 sequence (DNA): TGTGCCAGCAGCGCCGGGACTAGCGGGAGGCGGGACAATGAGCAGTTCTTC. It translates to CASSAGTSGRRDNEQFF.

This clonotype has a count of ten or more. V is TRBV6-2 or TRBV6-3 and J is TRBJ2-1, with TRBD2 matching over 12 bases. Per the germline V gene, CDR1 is MNHEY and CDR2 is SVGEGT. Trimming at V came to 5 bases and at J to 9 bases, leaving 8 bases not matched to a gene. There are 15 residues in the CDR3. The CDR3 region has the DNA TGTGCCAGCAGTCGCCTAGCGGGAGGGGATAGTGAGCAGTTCTTC. Residues: CASSRLAGGDSEQFF.

This clonotype was counted many times. V is TRBV19 and J is TRBJ1-2, with D possibly matching TRBD1 (5 bases). Trimming cost V 8 bases and J 8 bases, with 24 bases left between them. CDR1 is LNHDA, CDR2 SQIVND, per germline (reference sequence). This CDR3 contains 15 residues. The DNA of the CDR3 is TGTGCCAGTCGCGAACGGGCAGGGCCAACTGAGGGCTACACCTTC. Translated, it gives CASRERAGPTEGYTF.

The rearrangement links TRBV11-2 to TRBJ2-5; TRBD1 matches 7 bases. The CDR3 sequence is 15 residues long. J lost 6 bases, V lost 3 bases, and 10 bases had no gene match. Germline V gene data show CDR1 as SGHAT and CDR2 as FQNNGV. CDR3 nucleotides: TGTGCCAGCAGCTTGGACAGGACCAACGGGAAGACCCAGTACTTC. This translates into CASSLDRTNGKTQYF.

This clonotype was observed at least ten times. The V gene is TRBV28, the J gene TRBJ1-1, with D possibly matching TRBD1 (6 bases). With 5 bases removed from V and 7 bases from J, the gap between germline ends came to 11 bases. The germline V gene has CDR1 MDHEN and CDR2 SYDVKM. CDR3 length: 12 amino acids. CDR3 DNA: TGTGCCAGCAGTCTCAAGACAGGTGAAGCTTTCTTT. This sequence encodes CASSLKTGEAFF.

This clonotype has a count of ten or more. The chain combines TRBV30 with TRBJ1-5, with 7 bases identical to TRBD1. This CDR3 is 15 amino acids long. V trimming: 3 bases; J trimming: 9 bases; junction bases outside the gene matches: 14. Germline CDR1 reads GTSNPN; CDR2 reads SVGIG (reference sequence). CDR3 in DNA: TGTGCCTGGAGGCCAGGGGACAGAGCTTTGTGGCCCCAGCATTTT. Its protein is CAWRPGDRALWPQHF.

This clonotype was counted at least ten times. The rearrangement joins TRBV12-3 or TRBV12-4 to TRBJ2-7; D is perhaps TRBD2 (6 bases). The CDR3 runs to 14 residues. The V end lost 7 bases, the J end lost 7 bases, and 20 bases lay between the germline ends. The CDR3: CASTRGGNEGEQYF. The CDR3 DNA reads TGTGCCAGCACCCGTGGGGGGAACGAGGGGGAGCAGTACTTC.

The V and J genes are TRBV6-1 and TRBJ1-5; the D gene is possibly TRBD1 (5 bases). Germline V gene sequence: CDR1 MNHNS, CDR2 SASEGT. Deletions cut 2 bases from V and 1 base from J, with 15 bases between. The CDR3 has 17 residues. CDR3 sequence (DNA): TGTGCCAGCAGTGAACCGGTCACAGGTGGAAGCAATCAGCCCCAGCATTTT. Protein sequence: CASSEPVTGGSNQPQHF.

The table lists this clonotype with many counts. The chain has TRBV2 and TRBJ1-1, with a possible D match to TRBD1 (5 bases). The V end lost 6 bases, the J end lost 7 bases, and 15 bases lay between the germline ends. Germline CDR1 reads SNHLY; CDR2 reads FYNNEI. The CDR3 totals 13 residues. The chain's CDR3 is CASSTTGAYEAFF. CDR3 DNA sequence: TGTGCCAGCAGCACTACAGGAGCGTATGAAGCTTTCTTT. Complete variable domain (other parts from reference TRBV2 and TRBJ1-1): EPEVTQTPSHQVTQMGQEVILRCVPISNHLYFYWYRQILGQKVEFLVSFYNNEISEKSEIFDDQFSVERPDGSNFTLKIRSTKLEDSAMYFCASSTTGAYEAFFGQGTRLTVV.

In its sample, this clonotype was seen many times. The chain links TRBV11-3 to TRBJ2-3, with no clear D. Deletions cut 2 bases from V and 2 bases from J, with 8 bases between. The CDR3 is 14 residues long. CDR1 SGHNT and CDR2 YENEEA come from the germline V gene. In nucleotides, the CDR3 is TGTGCCAGCAGCTTACTTCAGAACACAGATACGCAGTATTTT. It codes for CASSLLQNTDTQYF.

This clonotype showed up many times. The chain has TRBV11-2 and TRBJ2-7; 11 positions agree with TRBD1. Looked up from germline, CDR1 is SGHAT and CDR2 is FQNNGV. The CDR3 loop spans 15 amino acids. V shed 2 bases, J shed 6 bases, and the junction held 6 bases outside the gene matches. The CDR3 sequence: CASSLLPGQGGEQYF. The CDR3 DNA is TGTGCCAGCAGCTTATTACCGGGACAGGGGGGCGAGCAGTACTTC.

The genes are TRBV27 and TRBJ2-7; the D gene is possibly TRBD2 (6 bases). CDR3 length equals 17 residues. The ends were cut back, 0 bases at V and 0 bases at J, with 15 bases in the middle. The germline V gene has CDR1 MNHEY and CDR2 SMNVEV (reference sequence). The CDR3 DNA follows: TGTGCCAGCAGTTTATCACAACCGGGACTGAGCTCCTACGAGCAGTACTTC. Translation gives CASSLSQPGLSSYEQYF.

This clonotype was recorded at least ten times. This sequence joins TRBV6-2 or TRBV6-3 and TRBJ2-1; the match to TRBD2 covers 10 bases. This CDR3 region has 16 residues. J was trimmed by 0 bases and V by 2 bases; bases with no gene match: 1. Germline-derived CDR1 and CDR2 are MNHEY and SVGEGT. CDR3 loop: CASSYPSGSSYNEQFF. The CDR3 DNA sequence: TGTGCCAGCAGTTACCCTAGCGGGAGCTCCTACAATGAGCAGTTCTTC.

This clonotype was found many times. V usage is TRBV7-2 and J usage is TRBJ1-4, with 7 bases lining up with TRBD1. The CDR3 runs to 16 residues. The ends lost 5 bases at V and 2 bases at J; junction bases unmatched: 8. Germline loops: CDR1 SGHTA, CDR2 FQGNSA. This CDR3 reads CASSGTVGATNEKLFF. The DNA of the CDR3 is TGTGCCAGCAGCGGGACAGTTGGGGCGACTAATGAAAAACTGTTTTTT.

This clonotype was detected ten times or more. The V gene is TRBV12-3 or TRBV12-4, the J gene TRBJ2-7; 8 bases are shared with TRBD1. The CDR3 has 15 residues. V lost 3 bases and J lost 2; bases outside the gene matches: 6. CDR3 coding DNA: TGTGCCAGCAGTTTCGGACAGGGAAATCCCTACGAGCAGTACTTC. The encoded protein is CASSFGQGNPYEQYF.

This clonotype was seen more than once but under ten times. The rearrangement links TRBV6-1 to TRBJ1-5, with 8 bases aligning to TRBD1. Trimming removed 3 bases from V and 1 base from J; junction bases left unmatched: 2. CDR1 is MNHNS, CDR2 SASEGT, per germline. The CDR3 sequence is 15 residues long. Here the CDR3 DNA reads TGTGCCAGCAGTGAGGGGGACAGGAGCAATCAGCCCCAGCATTTT. This encodes CASSEGDRSNQPQHF.

This clonotype has ten or more counts. The J gene is TRBJ2-3, the V gene TRBV12-3 or TRBV12-4; 10 positions match TRBD1. V lost 8 bases to trimming and J lost 4 bases; unmatched junction nucleotides: 3. The length of the CDR3 is 13 residues. CDR3 nucleotides: TGTGCCAGCGGTGGACAGGGGGCAGATACGCAGTATTTT. As protein: CASGGQGADTQYF.

This clonotype was observed many times. The CDR3: CASSTNRDYTEAFF. The CDR3 region has the DNA TGTGCCAGTAGCACTAACCGGGACTACACTGAAGCTTTCTTT. The chain couples TRBV19 to TRBJ1-1; D perhaps matches TRBD1 (5 bases). V lost 6 bases and J 3 bases, leaving 14 bases between the germline ends. CDR3 length: 14 amino acids. Germline CDR1 LNHDA, CDR2 SQIVND (reference sequence).

This clonotype was counted between two and nine times. The chain combines TRBV5-6 with TRBJ2-5; D gene ambiguous. Germline V gene lookup returns CDR1 SGHDT and CDR2 YYEEEE. This CDR3 has 14 amino acids. V shed 1 base and J shed 1 base, with 8 bases lying between them. The CDR3 reads CASSLLELQETQYF. DNA of the CDR3: TGTGCCAGCAGCTTGCTAGAACTCCAAGAGACCCAGTACTTC.